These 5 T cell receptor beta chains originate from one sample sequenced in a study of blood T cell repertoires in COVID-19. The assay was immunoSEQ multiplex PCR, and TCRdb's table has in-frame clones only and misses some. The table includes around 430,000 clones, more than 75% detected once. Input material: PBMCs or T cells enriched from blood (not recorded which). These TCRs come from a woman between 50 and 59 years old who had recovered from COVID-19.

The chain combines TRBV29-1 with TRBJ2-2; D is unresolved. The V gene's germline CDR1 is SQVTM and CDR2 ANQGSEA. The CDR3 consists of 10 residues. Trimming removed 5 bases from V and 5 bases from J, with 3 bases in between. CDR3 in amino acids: CSVLTGELFF. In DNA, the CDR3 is TGCAGCGTTCTGACCGGGGAGCTGTTTTTT.

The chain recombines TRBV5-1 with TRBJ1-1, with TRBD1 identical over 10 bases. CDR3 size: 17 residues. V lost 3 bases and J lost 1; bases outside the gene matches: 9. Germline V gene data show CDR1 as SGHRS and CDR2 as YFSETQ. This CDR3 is CASSSRPGTGANTEAFF. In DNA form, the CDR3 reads TGCGCCAGCAGCTCGCGTCCCGGGACAGGGGCGAACACTGAAGCTTTCTTT.

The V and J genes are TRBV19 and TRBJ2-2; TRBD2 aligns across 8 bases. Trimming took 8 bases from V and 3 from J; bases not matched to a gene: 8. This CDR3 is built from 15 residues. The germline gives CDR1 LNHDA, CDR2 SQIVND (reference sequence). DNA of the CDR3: TGTGCCAGTGGTCAAGGACTAGCTGACACCGGGGAGCTGTTTTTT. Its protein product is CASGQGLADTGELFF.

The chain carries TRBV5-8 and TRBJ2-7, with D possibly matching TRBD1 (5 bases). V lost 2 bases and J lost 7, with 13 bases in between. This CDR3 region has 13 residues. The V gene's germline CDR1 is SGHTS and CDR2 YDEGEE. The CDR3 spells CASSLPGWMEQYF. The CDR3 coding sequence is TGTGCCAGCAGCTTACCAGGGTGGATGGAGCAGTACTTC.

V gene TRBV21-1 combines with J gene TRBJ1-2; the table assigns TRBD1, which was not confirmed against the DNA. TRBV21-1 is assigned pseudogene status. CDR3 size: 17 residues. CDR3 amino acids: CASSARTVTRSIYGYTF. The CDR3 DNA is TGTGCCAGCAGCGCTCGGACAGTAACCCGTTCCATCTATGGCTACACCTTC.